One sample yielded the 18 T cell receptor beta chains listed below, sequenced in a study of PD-L1 blockade in urothelial cancer. Here immunoSEQ multiplex PCR was the method, and the copy in TCRdb shows in-frame clones only, minus some. The sample comprises about 100,000 clones, under 85% of which are singletons, and 2% to 2.5% rests with the top ten. The input for sequencing was PBMCs, taken around atezolizumab (anti-PD-L1) treatment. Source of these receptors: a middle-aged man with urothelial cancer.

This rearrangement joins TRBV15 to TRBJ2-1; 7 positions match TRBD1. CDR1 is LNHNV, CDR2 YYDKDF, per germline (reference sequence). There are 16 residues in the CDR3. The V gene end was trimmed by 1 base and the J gene end by 3 bases; junction bases not matched to a gene: 6. The CDR3 loop reads CATSRGSGDSYNEQFF. CDR3 in DNA: TGTGCCACCAGCAGAGGATCCGGGGACAGCTACAATGAGCAGTTCTTC.

The chain has TRBV14 and TRBJ1-2, with TRBD1 identical over 9 bases. The V and J ends lost 0 bases and 12 bases, in that order; junction bases with no gene match: 5. The CDR3 sequence is 13 residues long. Germline values: CDR1 SGHDN, CDR2 FVKESK. DNA for the CDR3: TGTGCCAGCAGCCAAGATGGGACAGGGTACAACACCTTC. It yields the protein CASSQDGTGYNTF.

The rearrangement joins TRBV6-5 to TRBJ2-1; D remains unclear. This CDR3 spans 13 amino acids. Per germline, CDR1 MNHEY and CDR2 SVGAGI. The ends were cut back, 6 bases at V and 3 bases at J, with 9 bases in the middle. CDR3 sequence: CASRGAGYNEQFF. In DNA, the CDR3 is TGTGCCAGCAGGGGCGCCGGCTACAATGAGCAGTTCTTC.

This chain uses TRBV4-1 with TRBJ2-5; TRBD1 might be the D (5 bases). V was trimmed by 2 bases and J by 2 bases, leaving 15 bases between them. This CDR3 is built from 16 residues. Germline lookup yields CDR1 MGHRA and CDR2 YSYEKL. This CDR3 reads CASSQQGIGIQETQYF. CDR3 DNA: TGCGCCAGCAGCCAACAGGGAATAGGAATACAAGAGACCCAGTACTTC.

The CDR3 is CASSRTAYNSPLHF. In DNA form, the CDR3 reads TGTGCCAGCAGCAGGACAGCCTATAATTCACCCCTCCACTTT. The genes are TRBV5-4 and TRBJ1-6; possible D gene TRBD1, 6 bases. Germline V lookup: CDR1 SGHNT, CDR2 YYREEE (reference sequence). The CDR3 is 14 amino acids. V lost 4 bases and J lost 2, with 7 bases in between.

This chain joins TRBV4-1 and TRBJ2-3; 9 bases map to TRBD2. CDR3 size: 16 residues. CDR1 and CDR2 from the germline V gene are MGHRA and YSYEKL. Trimming removed 1 base from V and 0 bases from J; junction bases left unmatched: 2. The CDR3 nucleotides are TGCGCCAGCAGCCAAGTTAGCGGGAGTAGCACAGATACGCAGTATTTT. Its translation is CASSQVSGSSTDTQYF.

The rearrangement joins TRBV7-9 to TRBJ2-7; 7 bases match TRBD2. The CDR3 totals 14 residues. Losses at the gene ends were 5 bases for V and 0 bases for J; bases not matched to a gene: 4. The germline V gene encodes CDR1 SEHNR and CDR2 FQNEAQ (reference sequence). CDR3: CASSPGGNSYEQYF. DNA for the CDR3: TGTGCCAGCAGCCCCGGGGGGAACTCCTACGAGCAGTACTTC. Variable domain in full (rest from reference TRBV7-9 and TRBJ2-7): DTGVSQNPRHKITKRGQNVTFRCDPISEHNRLYWYRQTLGQGPEFLTYFQNEAQLEKSRLLSDRFSAERPKGSFSTLEIQRTEQGDSAMYLCASSPGGNSYEQYFGPGTRLTVT.

This clone was picked up a small number of times. The chain employs TRBV18 and TRBJ1-2, with D possibly matching TRBD1 (5 bases). Germline V gene data show CDR1 as KGHSH and CDR2 as LQKENI. V dropped 0 bases and J dropped 3 bases, with 11 bases sitting between them. The CDR3 sequence is 15 residues long. The CDR3 sequence: CASSPPTQGDYGYTF. CDR3 nucleotide sequence: TGTGCCAGCTCACCACCAACTCAGGGCGACTATGGCTACACCTTC.

This clone has a single count. The chain links TRBV5-4 to TRBJ1-2; 7 bases fit TRBD1. The CDR3 extends over 16 amino acids. Germline V gives CDR1 SGHNT, CDR2 YYREEE (reference sequence). V trimming: 0 bases; J trimming: 4 bases; junction bases outside the gene matches: 9. CDR3 protein: CASSLGSGGDIYGYTF. The CDR3 DNA reads as TGTGCCAGCAGCTTGGGTTCAGGGGGAGACATCTATGGCTACACCTTC.

The gene calls are TRBV19 and TRBJ1-4; D might be TRBD1 (6 bases). Trimming removed 6 bases at V and 0 bases at J, with 23 bases between. Germline CDR1 LNHDA, CDR2 SQIVND (reference sequence). The CDR3 totals 19 residues. The CDR3 coding sequence is TGTGCCAGTAGGAGGGGGTGGACGTACGAACCTACAACTAATGAAAAACTGTTTTTT. Its protein product is CASRRGWTYEPTTNEKLFF. Variable domain in full (rest from reference TRBV19 and TRBJ1-4): DGGITQSPKYLFRKEGQNVTLSCEQNLNHDAMYWYRQDPGQGLRLIYYSQIVNDFQKGDIAEGYSVSREKKESFPLTVTSAQKNPTAFYLCASRRGWTYEPTTNEKLFFGSGTQLSVL.

The CDR3 is CASIGVGVAGELFF. CDR3 bases: TGTGCCAGCATCGGAGTGGGAGTAGCGGGGGAGCTGTTTTTT. The gene calls are TRBV6-6 and TRBJ2-2, with a tentative D call TRBD2 (5 bases). Germline CDR1 MNHNY, CDR2 SVGAGI (reference sequence). The CDR3 contains 14 residues. Trimming stripped 7 bases from V and 8 bases from J, with 17 bases between.

The chain carries TRBV11-2 and TRBJ2-1, with D maybe TRBD2 (5 bases). Deletions cut 1 base from V and 6 bases from J, with 10 bases between. The CDR3 contains 14 residues. Germline V lookup: CDR1 SGHAT, CDR2 FQNNGV. This chain's CDR3 is CASSLGLAGNEQFF. CDR3 nucleotides: TGTGCCAGCAGCTTAGGCCTAGCTGGCAATGAGCAGTTCTTC.

This chain connects TRBV15 to TRBJ1-1, with D unclear. The germline CDR1 and CDR2 sequences are LNHNV and YYDKDF (reference sequence). The V gene lost 4 bases and the J gene lost 0 bases, with 6 bases spanning the gap. The length of the CDR3 is 13 residues. The CDR3 region has the DNA TGTGCCACCAGCACTCTCCTGAACACTGAAGCTTTCTTT. The encoded protein is CATSTLLNTEAFF.

This chain uses TRBV6-4 with TRBJ2-2; 9 nucleotides align to TRBD1. The CDR3 contains 16 residues. Germline values: CDR1 MRHNA, CDR2 SNTAGT. V shed 8 bases and J 4 bases; nucleotides not matched to a gene: 11. CDR3 amino acids: CASSHQGQGVTGELFF. Written as DNA, the CDR3 is TGTGCCAGCTCTCATCAGGGACAGGGTGTCACCGGGGAGCTGTTTTTT.

The chain recombines TRBV9 with TRBJ2-7, with D unresolved. V lost 0 bases and J lost 6, with 10 bases in between. Germline V gene data show CDR1 as SGDLS and CDR2 as YYNGEE. The CDR3 contains 13 residues. DNA of the CDR3: TGTGCCAGCAGCGTAGCTGCGGCTGGCGAGCAGTACTTC. Its translation: CASSVAAAGEQYF. Variable domain in full (rest from reference TRBV9 and TRBJ2-7): DSGVTQTPKHLITATGQRVTLRCSPRSGDLSVYWYQQSLDQGLQFLIQYYNGEERAKGNILERFSAQQFPDLHSELNLSSLELGDSALYFCASSVAAAGEQYFGPGTRLTVT.

The V and J genes are TRBV5-4 and TRBJ2-3, with D perhaps matching TRBD1 (5 bases). The CDR3 sequence is 16 residues long. CDR1 is SGHNT and CDR2 is YYREEE in the germline V gene (reference sequence). V was pared by 1 base and J by 1 base, with 13 bases between. The CDR3 region is CASSLYRQGGTDTQYF. Here the CDR3 DNA reads TGTGCCAGCAGCTTGTACCGCCAGGGTGGCACAGATACGCAGTATTTT. The whole variable domain, filled in from reference TRBV5-4 and TRBJ2-3, reads ETGVTQSPTHLIKTRGQQVTLRCSSQSGHNTVSWYQQALGQGPQFIFQYYREEENGRGNFPPRFSGLQFPNYSSELNVNALELDDSALYLCASSLYRQGGTDTQYFGPGTRLTVL.

This chain links TRBV27 with TRBJ1-1, with 9 bases that match TRBD1. Trimming removed 4 bases from V and 3 bases from J; junction bases left unmatched: 15. Germline-derived CDR1 and CDR2 are MNHEY and SMNVEV (reference sequence). The CDR3 spans 18 residues. CDR3 DNA sequence: TGTGCCAGCAGTTCATCGGTGGGGACAGGGTACTCTCACACTGAAGCTTTCTTT. Translated, it gives CASSSSVGTGYSHTEAFF.

V is TRBV6-6 and J is TRBJ1-5, with no clear D. CDR3 length: 10 residues. Between the trimmed V and J ends, which lost 6 bases and 7 bases, there was a span of 4 bases. Germline V gene sequence: CDR1 MNHNY, CDR2 SVGAGI (reference sequence). CDR3 sequence reads: CASSLQPQHF. CDR3 DNA: TGTGCCAGCAGCCTACAGCCCCAGCATTTT.